This T cell receptor (beta chain) is from a study of human T cells and chemical hapten exposure. The CDR3 runs to 18 residues. The V gene's germline CDR1 is SGHVS and CDR2 FNYEAQ. J was trimmed by 1 base and V by 5 bases; bases with no gene match: 13. In this sample, this clonotype turned up many times. From the RACE reads, TCRdb called clonotypes with MiXCR, one entry per CDR3 protein. The table has about 120,000 distinct CDR3 sequences, roughly an eighth seen once. Time point described: patch test 1, 2 weeks after DPC sensitization. Treatment meaning: therapeutic diphenylcyclopropenone sensitization with weekly scalp DPC.

This sequence originates from a man aged 18 to 29 with alopecia areata. Some clones in this sample may be carry-over from other donors' samples. The chain joins TRBV7-6 to TRBJ2-1; 8 bases are a match to TRBD1. The sample here was whole blood, taken in connection with sensitization to the hapten diphenylcyclopropenone (DPC). The DNA for the CDR3 is TGTGCCAGCAGCGCGCGAAATCCTCAGGGGGCATCCTACAATGAGCAGTTCTTC. It encodes CASSARNPQGASYNEQFF.